The 8 T cell receptor beta chains below all came from one sample that was sequenced in a study of blood T cell repertoires in COVID-19 (dated by TCRdb to the early 2020s). Libraries were constructed by the immunoSEQ multiplex PCR assay. This immuneACCESS table, as held by TCRdb, lists in-frame sequences with V and J called but not all clones. Of the missing ones, under half trace to an unresolved V gene in checked studies; the others have no known cause. Counted in this sample were approximately 200,000 clones; about 85% of them appeared once. Clones ranked in the top ten supply 6% of the sample. The sample comprised peripheral blood. The receptor source for this set is a woman between 40 and 50 years old with COVID-19, enrolled during active disease.

The chain joins TRBV24-1 to TRBJ2-3, with D hard to call. CDR1 is KGHDR, CDR2 SFDVKD, per germline. The CDR3 has 11 residues. Trimming removed 10 bases at V and 6 bases at J, with 10 bases between. As DNA, the CDR3 is TGTGCCACGGCTTCCGGGGATACGCAGTATTTT. Translated, it gives CATASGDTQYF.

The chain joins TRBV4-1 to TRBJ2-1; D perhaps matches TRBD1 (6 bases). Germline assignment: CDR1 MGHRA and CDR2 YSYEKL. The CDR3 has 14 amino acids. Trimming stripped 4 bases from V and 7 bases from J, with 14 bases between. The CDR3 sequence is CASSRRQDPNEQFF. DNA for the CDR3: TGCGCCAGCAGCCGAAGACAGGATCCTAATGAGCAGTTCTTC.

The V and J genes are TRBV3-1 (or the pseudogene TRBV3-2) and TRBJ1-2, with unresolved D. Trimming took off 5 bases at V and 7 bases at J, with 14 bases between the two ends. There are 13 residues in the CDR3. Germline values: CDR1 LGHDT, CDR2 YNNKEL (reference sequence). CDR3 nucleotides: TGTGCCAGCAGCAAAAGCCCCCGCGTTGGCTACACCTTC. Its protein is CASSKSPRVGYTF.

This clone was counted between two and nine times. The identical CDR3 is also encoded by other nucleotide sequences in the sample. This chain connects TRBV5-1 to TRBJ1-1; 7 bases fit TRBD1. From germline, CDR1 is SGHRS and CDR2 YFSETQ. This CDR3 contains 14 residues. V shed 4 bases, J shed 2 bases, and the junction held 5 bases outside the gene matches. For the CDR3, the DNA is TGCGCCAGCAGCCGGGGACAGTCCAACACTGAAGCTTTCTTT. This gives the protein CASSRGQSNTEAFF.

The rearrangement uses TRBV6-1 and TRBJ1-1; TRBD1 matches 7 bases. Germline CDR1 and CDR2: MNHNS and SASEGT. This CDR3 region has 16 residues. The ends lost 0 bases at V and 7 bases at J; junction bases unmatched: 11. For the CDR3, the DNA is TGTGCCAGCAGTGAAGCGACCACAGGGGACTGGGTTGAAGCTTTCTTT. As protein: CASSEATTGDWVEAFF.

The chain uses TRBV29-1 and TRBJ2-5; 8 nucleotides line up with TRBD2. The CDR3 is made up of 13 amino acids. V dropped 3 bases and J dropped 10; count of bases not matched to a gene: 10. Germline values: CDR1 SQVTM, CDR2 ANQGSEA. The CDR3 sequence: CSVEYRTAGVQYF. CDR3 nucleotide sequence: TGCAGCGTTGAGTATCGGACAGCGGGAGTCCAGTACTTC.

The chain recombines TRBV13 with TRBJ1-6, with 8 bases fitting TRBD1. This CDR3 region has 14 residues. The J segment lost 10 bases and the V segment lost 2 bases, leaving 4 bases of the junction unmatched. Per the germline V gene, CDR1 is PRHDT and CDR2 is FYEKMQ (reference sequence). The CDR3 nucleotides read TGTGCCAGCAGCTTAAGGCAGGGGGCCTCACCCCTCCACTTT. Encoded protein: CASSLRQGASPLHF.

This rearrangement joins TRBV24-1 to TRBJ1-1; D uncertain. V lost 1 base to trimming and J lost 5 bases, with 7 bases between them. The V gene's germline CDR1 is KGHDR and CDR2 SFDVKD. This CDR3 contains 13 residues. The CDR3 DNA is TGTGCCACCAGTGATTTTTCCGGTACTGAAGCTTTCTTT. Translated: CATSDFSGTEAFF.